This record looks at one TCR beta chain sequence and its context. Clinical histories supplied by participants themselves formed the basis of cohort assignment. The V end was cut by 0 bases, the J end by 14 bases, with 19 bases between. This CDR3 has 15 residues. Germline V gene sequence: CDR1 SNHLY, CDR2 FYNNEI. The sample originates from a study of blood T cell repertoires in COVID-19. Study information: Researchers got acute and convalescent COVID-19 samples from the United States, Italy and Spain.

Original data processing: Estimation of nucleated cell counts was performed using reference gene primer amplification. Only in-frame clones appear in the TCRdb table, and some are missing; sequencing was by immunoSEQ multiplex PCR. Clone size and V and J calls were adopted from that table, with D and trimming inferred from the DNA. The sample consists of 240,000 or so clones, roughly 88% of them appearing once. This receptor was obtained from a woman aged 50 to 65 who had recovered from COVID-19. The sequenced sample was PBMCs or T cells enriched from blood (not recorded which). The chain employs TRBV2 and TRBJ1-4; D perhaps matches TRBD1 (5 bases). The CDR3 DNA sequence: TGTGCCAGCAGTGAAGCGCGGCCCACCGATGGGGGGCTGTTTTTT. It specifies CASSEARPTDGGLFF.